The clone carrying this T cell receptor beta chain was seen many times. The sample comes from a study of neurological immune-mediated disorders. TCRdb used MiXCR to reprocess the 5' RACE reads, holding one entry per CDR3 protein. In the table there are under 40,000 distinct CDR3 sequences, roughly an eighth of which are singletons. The CDR3 has 13 amino acids. Germline CDR1 is SGHRS and CDR2 is YFSETQ. V was clipped by 3 bases and J by 1 base, with 7 bases between them. The rearrangement links TRBV5-1 to TRBJ1-1; D unresolved. The source material was PBMCs. The clonotype was recovered from a woman aged 45-65 years with HTLV-1-associated myelopathy (HAM/TSP). The CDR3 sequence: CASSYEQNTEAFF. DNA of the CDR3: TGCGCCAGCAGCTATGAACAGAACACTGAAGCTTTCTTT.